The rows below give T cell receptor beta chains drawn from one sample of a study of blood T cell repertoires in COVID-19. Here immunoSEQ multiplex PCR was the method, and the copy in TCRdb shows in-frame clones only, minus some. This sample has over 250,000 clones, with around nine tenths found just once. Sample: PBMCs or T cells enriched from blood (not recorded which). These receptors were collected from a woman younger than 35 who had recovered from COVID-19. Each CDR3 is given with its conserved first and last residue. D genes are given only for firm matches. Only part of the rows carry a size: once, few, many, or a class if the clone is expanded.

j_call	v_call	clone_size	d_call	cdr3_nt	cdr3_aa
TRBJ2-1	TRBV11-1	.	.	TGTGCCAGCAGCTTAGACCGGAATGAGCAGTTCTTC	CASSLDRNEQFF
TRBJ1-2	TRBV7-2	few	.	TGTGCCAGCAGCCCCTACTCCACAGACAACTATGGCTACACCTTC	CASSPYSTDNYGYTF
TRBJ1-5	TRBV15	.	TRBD1	TGTGCCACCAGCAGTTTGACAGGGCGGGAGCCCCAGCATTTT	CATSSLTGREPQHF
TRBJ2-2	TRBV19	.	.	TGTGCCAGTACTCTCAGGGAAACCGGGGAGCTGTTTTTT	CASTLRETGELFF
TRBJ2-1	TRBV2	.	TRBD1	TGTGCCAGCAGCGTTCCCGGGACAGGGTACAATGAGCAGTTCTTC	CASSVPGTGYNEQFF
TRBJ2-3	TRBV19	.	TRBD2	TGTGCCAGTAGTTTCTCGCCCAGCGGGGTCGACCTCTTTCTTTTT	CASSFSPSGVDLFLF
TRBJ2-7	TRBV11-1	.	.	TGTGCCAGCAGCTTACGAGGCGGGGACAGCTACGAGCAGTACTTC	CASSLRGGDSYEQYF
TRBJ2-7	TRBV7-2	.	.	TGTGCCAGCAGTCTTTTGGGTTTGTACGGGGACTACGAGCAGTACTTC	CASSLLGLYGDYEQYF
TRBJ2-7	TRBV28	.	.	TGTGCCAGCAGCCCTCCGGACAGCTCCTACGAGCAGTACTTC	CASSPPDSSYEQYF
TRBJ2-1	TRBV7-6	few	TRBD2	TGTGCCAGCAGCATCAGGTCCGGGAGGGGAGACAATGAGCAGTTCTTC	CASSIRSGRGDNEQFF
TRBJ2-3	TRBV15	.	TRBD1	TGTGCCACCAGCACGAAACAGGGGGCAGATACGCAGTATTTT	CATSTKQGADTQYF
TRBJ2-6	TRBV4-1	once	.	TGCGCCAGCAGCCAAGATCGGGGAGGGGGGTTCTCTGGGGCCAACGTCCTGACTTTC	CASSQDRGGGFSGANVLTF
TRBJ1-2	TRBV28	.	.	TGTGCCAGCAGTAACGACAGGCTGCTTAACCGTGGCTACACCTTC	CASSNDRLLNRGYTF
TRBJ1-5	TRBV11-2	.	TRBD1	TGTGCCAGCAGCTCTGGGAATTACAGGGGGCCTCAGCCCCAGCATTTT	CASSSGNYRGPQPQHF
TRBJ2-5	TRBV6-1	.	TRBD2	TGTGCCAGCAGTGAAAAGGGAGGGAGGGGACTAGCGGTCCGTGGATGGGAGACCCAGTACTTC	CASSEKGGRGLAVRGWETQYF
TRBJ2-3	TRBV3-1/TRBV3-2	.	.	TGTGCCAGCAGCCAAGGAGGTACGCAGTATTTT	CASSQGGTQYF
TRBJ2-7	TRBV29-1	few	.	TGCAGCGTTGAAGTGGGGGGAATTGGGCAGTACTTC	CSVEVGGIGQYF
TRBJ2-7	TRBV25-1	.	.	TGTGCCAGCAGTGCCACAGGGATCCTTACTGAGCAGTACTTC	CASSATGILTEQYF
TRBJ2-2	TRBV5-5	.	TRBD2	TGTGCCAGCAGCTTGCTAGCGGGCATGAACACCGGGGAGCTGTTTTTT	CASSLLAGMNTGELFF
TRBJ2-3	TRBV2	.	TRBD2	TGTGCCAGCAGTGTAGCGGGAGGGCCCTCCAGCACAGATACGCAGTATTTT	CASSVAGGPSSTDTQYF
TRBJ2-3	TRBV7-9	.	.	TGTGCCAGCAGCTCCCAGGGCTTGGGCACAGATACGCAGTATTTT	CASSSQGLGTDTQYF
TRBJ1-2	TRBV27	once	.	TGTGCCAGCAGTTGGGGGGGAGACTATGGCTACACCTTC	CASSWGGDYGYTF
TRBJ1-3	TRBV4-3	.	.	TGCGCCAGCAGCCAAGATCTCGAGGAACCTGGAAACACCATATATTTT	CASSQDLEEPGNTIYF
TRBJ1-6	TRBV2	many	.	TGTGCCAGCAGGGAGGATGGTTCACCCCTCCACTTT	CASREDGSPLHF
TRBJ1-1	TRBV19	.	.	TGTGCCAGTAGTATGGTCTGGGGGCCGGTCACTGAAGCTTTCTTT	CASSMVWGPVTEAFF
TRBJ2-1	TRBV5-5	.	.	TGTGCCAGCAGCTTGACAGGCGATGAGCAGTTCTTC	CASSLTGDEQFF
TRBJ1-4	TRBV30	.	.	TGTGCCTGGAGTGCCGGACAGCCTGAAAAACTGTTTTTT	CAWSAGQPEKLFF
TRBJ1-2	TRBV11-3	.	.	TGTGCCAGCAGCTTAGAAGGGACAACTGACTATGGCTACACCTTC	CASSLEGTTDYGYTF
TRBJ2-5	TRBV12-5	.	TRBD2	TGTGCTAGTGGTCCGGGACTAGCGAGAGAGACCCAGTACTTC	CASGPGLARETQYF
TRBJ2-5	TRBV19	.	TRBD1	TGTGCCAGTAGTATAGTTTTTTTTAGTGGCCGGGACAGACAAGAGACCCAGTACTTC	CASSIVFFSGRDRQETQYF
TRBJ1-5	TRBV7-9	.	.	TGTGCCAGCAGCTTCGCAGGTCAGAACCAGCCCCAGCATTTT	CASSFAGQNQPQHF
TRBJ2-5	TRBV5-4	.	TRBD2	TGTGCCAGCAGCGGATGGGCTAGCGGGGGGGCCCGAGAGACCCAGTACTTC	CASSGWASGGARETQYF
TRBJ2-7	TRBV14	.	TRBD2	TGTGCCAGCAGCCAAGAGCGGGGGTTAGCCTACGAGCAGTACTTC	CASSQERGLAYEQYF
TRBJ1-3	TRBV20-1	.	.	TGCAGTGCACCGGGGGGAAACACCATATATTTT	CSAPGGNTIYF
TRBJ2-3	TRBV25-1	.	TRBD2	TGTGCCAGCAGTTCTTTCCGCGGGGGGGCCACCGATACGCAGTATTTT	CASSSFRGGATDTQYF
TRBJ1-4	TRBV13	.	.	TGTGCCAGCAGCAAAAGATGGGCCAGGGTAGAATCAACTAATGAAAAACTGTTTTTT	CASSKRWARVESTNEKLFF
TRBJ1-5	TRBV19	.	.	TGTGCCAGTACAGCGAATGGTCAGCCCCAGCATTTT	CASTANGQPQHF
TRBJ2-3	TRBV30	.	TRBD2	TGTGCCTCCACGAAGCGGGAGGGCGCAGATACGCAGTATTTT	CASTKREGADTQYF
TRBJ2-7	TRBV15	.	.	TGTGCCACCGCCCCGGGATTAAACTACGAGCAGTACTTC	CATAPGLNYEQYF
TRBJ2-3	TRBV30	once	TRBD2	TGTGCCTGGAGTGTCGGACTAGCGGGAGGGGCAGATACGCAGTATTTT	CAWSVGLAGGADTQYF
TRBJ2-7	TRBV2	.	TRBD1	TGTGCCAGCAGTGAAAGGAGTTGGGGTCCGGGACAGGGACGCGAGCAGTACTTC	CASSERSWGPGQGREQYF
TRBJ2-1	TRBV14	.	.	TGTGCCAGCAGCCGATCCGGGACTCACGCCAATAATGAGCAGTTCTTC	CASSRSGTHANNEQFF
TRBJ1-6	TRBV11-2	.	.	TGTGCCAGCAGCTTAGCCCCCCTTAGTTTGTCCCTCCACTTT	CASSLAPLSLSLHF
TRBJ2-7	TRBV3-1/TRBV3-2	.	.	TGTGCCAGCAGCCTCATCAGGCGCGAGCAGTACTTC	CASSLIRREQYF
TRBJ1-1	TRBV28	.	.	TGTGCCAGCAGTTTGGGGCAGTATTATGATGAAGCTTTCTTT	CASSLGQYYDEAFF
TRBJ2-7	TRBV9	many	.	TGTGCCAGCAGCGCGACAGGCGAATACTCCTACGAGCAGTACTTC	CASSATGEYSYEQYF
TRBJ2-7	TRBV28	.	.	TGTGCCAGCAGTTTTTTTTCTAGCAGATACTACGAGCAGTACTTC	CASSFFSSRYYEQYF
TRBJ1-4	TRBV18	.	.	TGTGCCAGCTCACGACGACAGGACAATGAAAAACTGTTTTTT	CASSRRQDNEKLFF
TRBJ1-5	TRBV27	few	TRBD1	TGTGCCAGCAGTACAGGGGGAGGCAATCAGCCCCAGCATTTT	CASSTGGGNQPQHF
TRBJ2-3	TRBV5-1	once	TRBD2	TGCGCCAGCAGCCTAGAAGCGGGAGCCGGTATAGATACGCAGTATTTT	CASSLEAGAGIDTQYF
TRBJ2-1	TRBV7-2	.	.	TGTGCCAGCAGCTCCATACACCATCTAGCCAATGAGCAGTTCTTC	CASSSIHHLANEQFF
TRBJ1-6	TRBV14	.	TRBD1	TGTGCCAGCAGCCAGGAAGGACAGGGTCATGGTTCACCCCTCCACTTT	CASSQEGQGHGSPLHF
TRBJ1-5	TRBV19	.	.	TGTGCCAGTAGGAGAGAGGATCAGCCCCAGCATTTT	CASRREDQPQHF
TRBJ2-2	TRBV11-3	once	.	TGTGCCAGCAGCTTACTAACAGGGTCCGGGGAGCTGTTTTTT	CASSLLTGSGELFF